The rows below give T cell receptor beta chains drawn from one sample of a study of Ad26.COV2.S vaccination and SARS-CoV-2 variants. Some clones are missing from TCRdb's copy, which holds only in-frame ones; the method was immunoSEQ multiplex PCR. The sample shows some 400,000 clones, approximately 90% of them seen only once. The sequencing here drew on peripheral blood, taken in a trial of Ad26.COV2.S vaccine versus placebo. These TCRs come from a person between 18 and 65 years old who received the Ad26.COV2.S COVID-19 vaccine or a placebo. CDR3s include the opening cysteine and the closing phenylalanine or tryptophan. D genes are given only for firm matches. Clone size is stated in some rows and not others, as once, few, many or a class when expanded.

len: 15; j_gene: TRBJ1-5; v_gene: TRBV3-1/TRBV3-2; abundance: .; d_gene: TRBD1; CDR3aa: CASSLGTGGVQPQHF; CDR3nt: TGTGCCAGCAGCCTCGGGACAGGGGGCGTGCAGCCCCAGCATTTT
len: 13; j_gene: TRBJ1-5; v_gene: TRBV10-2; abundance: .; d_gene: .; CDR3aa: CASSEGMGQPQHF; CDR3nt: TGCGCCAGCAGTGAAGGGATGGGGCAGCCCCAGCATTTT
len: 12; j_gene: TRBJ1-2; v_gene: TRBV28; abundance: .; d_gene: .; CDR3aa: CASSGQSYGYTF; CDR3nt: TGTGCCAGCAGCGGACAGAGCTATGGCTACACCTTC
len: 14; j_gene: TRBJ2-5; v_gene: TRBV5-1; abundance: .; d_gene: TRBD2; CDR3aa: CASSAGTSHETQYF; CDR3nt: TGCGCCAGCAGCGCCGGGACTAGTCATGAGACCCAGTACTTC
len: 14; j_gene: TRBJ2-3; v_gene: TRBV24-1; abundance: .; d_gene: .; CDR3aa: CATGDSGDADTQYF; CDR3nt: TGTGCCACGGGCGACAGTGGCGACGCAGATACGCAGTATTTT
len: 17; j_gene: TRBJ2-2; v_gene: TRBV3-1/TRBV3-2; abundance: .; d_gene: TRBD2; CDR3aa: CASSAPIREGGTGELFF; CDR3nt: TGTGCCAGCAGCGCCCCCATACGGGAGGGCGGTACCGGGGAGCTGTTTTTT
len: 15; j_gene: TRBJ1-1; v_gene: TRBV7-9; abundance: .; d_gene: .; CDR3aa: CASSAGRGENTEAFF; CDR3nt: TGTGCCAGCAGCGCGGGACGGGGGGAGAACACTGAAGCTTTCTTT
len: 16; j_gene: TRBJ2-2; v_gene: TRBV5-1; abundance: .; d_gene: .; CDR3aa: CASSLAPEVASGELFF; CDR3nt: TGCGCCAGCAGCTTGGCCCCTGAGGTCGCTTCAGGGGAGCTGTTTTTT
len: 14; j_gene: TRBJ2-1; v_gene: TRBV11-3; abundance: .; d_gene: .; CDR3aa: CASSFAGRVNEQFF; CDR3nt: TGTGCCAGCAGCTTTGCGGGACGAGTCAATGAGCAGTTCTTC
len: 15; j_gene: TRBJ2-2; v_gene: TRBV6-5; abundance: .; d_gene: .; CDR3aa: CASTPETHSTGELFF; CDR3nt: TGTGCCAGCACCCCTGAGACACACTCCACCGGGGAGCTGTTTTTT
len: 18; j_gene: TRBJ2-7; v_gene: TRBV28; abundance: .; d_gene: TRBD2; CDR3aa: CASSLPYSGAGISYEQYF; CDR3nt: TGTGCCAGCAGTTTACCTTACAGCGGGGCGGGGATCTCCTACGAGCAGTACTTC
len: 14; j_gene: TRBJ2-1; v_gene: TRBV4-3; abundance: .; d_gene: TRBD2; CDR3aa: CASSGSGRGGEQFF; CDR3nt: TGCGCCAGCAGCGGTAGCGGGAGGGGGGGTGAGCAGTTCTTC
len: 13; j_gene: TRBJ2-3; v_gene: TRBV15; abundance: .; d_gene: .; CDR3aa: CATSRVSTDTQYF; CDR3nt: TGTGCCACCAGCAGAGTCAGCACAGATACGCAGTATTTT
len: 17; j_gene: TRBJ1-2; v_gene: TRBV30; abundance: .; d_gene: .; CDR3aa: CAWTRPGGLQANYGYTF; CDR3nt: TGTGCCTGGACTCGTCCGGGAGGGCTGCAAGCTAACTATGGCTACACCTTC
len: 15; j_gene: TRBJ2-3; v_gene: TRBV9; abundance: .; d_gene: TRBD1; CDR3aa: CASSPRTGGTDTQYF; CDR3nt: TGTGCCAGCAGCCCTAGGACAGGGGGCACAGATACGCAGTATTTT
len: 12; j_gene: TRBJ1-1; v_gene: TRBV5-8; abundance: .; d_gene: .; CDR3aa: CASSWGSTEAFF; CDR3nt: TGTGCCAGCAGCTGGGGTAGCACTGAAGCTTTCTTT
len: 14; j_gene: TRBJ2-5; v_gene: TRBV27; abundance: .; d_gene: TRBD2; CDR3aa: CASSPRWEGETQYF; CDR3nt: TGTGCCAGCAGTCCCAGGTGGGAGGGGGAGACCCAGTACTTC
len: 12; j_gene: TRBJ2-1; v_gene: TRBV6-5; abundance: .; d_gene: .; CDR3aa: CASISSYNEQFF; CDR3nt: TGTGCCAGCATTAGCTCCTACAATGAGCAGTTCTTC
len: 15; j_gene: TRBJ2-1; v_gene: TRBV28; abundance: .; d_gene: TRBD2; CDR3aa: CASSKPGLDPKGQFF; CDR3nt: TGTGCCAGCAGTAAACCGGGACTAGACCCTAAGGGGCAGTTCTTC
len: 13; j_gene: TRBJ2-7; v_gene: TRBV5-6; abundance: .; d_gene: .; CDR3aa: CASSLTRPGEQYF; CDR3nt: TGTGCCAGCAGCTTGACTAGGCCGGGCGAGCAGTACTTC
len: 16; j_gene: TRBJ1-6; v_gene: TRBV2; abundance: .; d_gene: .; CDR3aa: CASSESDRRGISPLHF; CDR3nt: TGTGCCAGCAGCGAGTCCGACAGGAGGGGAATTTCACCCCTCCACTTT
len: 12; j_gene: TRBJ2-5; v_gene: TRBV7-2; abundance: .; d_gene: .; CDR3aa: CASSRSLETQYF; CDR3nt: TGTGCCAGCAGCCGTAGCTTGGAGACCCAGTACTTC
len: 16; j_gene: TRBJ2-1; v_gene: TRBV6-2/TRBV6-3; abundance: .; d_gene: TRBD1; CDR3aa: CASSYRKRDRAGEQFF; CDR3nt: TGTGCCAGCAGTTACAGGAAGAGGGACAGGGCCGGTGAGCAGTTCTTC
len: 15; j_gene: TRBJ2-1; v_gene: TRBV7-6; abundance: .; d_gene: TRBD2; CDR3aa: CASSWTSGTYNEQFF; CDR3nt: TGTGCCAGCAGCTGGACTAGCGGGACCTACAATGAGCAGTTCTTC
len: 15; j_gene: TRBJ2-2; v_gene: TRBV9; abundance: .; d_gene: .; CDR3aa: CASGGSRINTGELFF; CDR3nt: TGTGCCAGCGGGGGTTCCAGAATTAACACCGGGGAGCTGTTTTTT
len: 16; j_gene: TRBJ2-3; v_gene: TRBV6-2/TRBV6-3; abundance: once; d_gene: TRBD2; CDR3aa: CASSKPGLAGTDTQYF; CDR3nt: TGTGCCAGCAGTAAACCGGGACTAGCGGGCACAGATACGCAGTATTTT
len: 11; j_gene: TRBJ2-5; v_gene: TRBV20-1; abundance: .; d_gene: .; CDR3aa: CSAKFWETQYF; CDR3nt: TGCAGTGCTAAATTCTGGGAGACCCAGTACTTC
len: 15; j_gene: TRBJ2-1; v_gene: TRBV5-1; abundance: .; d_gene: .; CDR3aa: CASSERASADNEQFF; CDR3nt: TGCGCCAGCAGCGAAAGGGCTAGCGCAGACAATGAGCAGTTCTTC
len: 16; j_gene: TRBJ1-1; v_gene: TRBV23-1; abundance: once; d_gene: .; CDR3aa: CASSQLSPRSNTEAFF; CDR3nt: TGCGCCAGCAGTCAATTATCGCCCAGAAGCAACACTGAAGCTTTCTTT
len: 18; j_gene: TRBJ2-1; v_gene: TRBV12-1; abundance: .; d_gene: .; CDR3aa: CASSFRDYPPRSYNEQFF; CDR3nt: TGTGCCAGCAGCTTTCGGGACTACCCTCCCCGCTCCTACAATGAGCAGTTCTTC
len: 14; j_gene: TRBJ1-5; v_gene: TRBV19; abundance: .; d_gene: .; CDR3aa: CASSIMGANQPQHF; CDR3nt: TGTGCCAGTAGTATAATGGGTGCTAATCAGCCCCAGCATTTT
len: 14; j_gene: TRBJ2-7; v_gene: TRBV11-3; abundance: .; d_gene: .; CDR3aa: CASSLEGQGYEQYF; CDR3nt: TGTGCCAGCAGCTTAGAGGGTCAGGGTTACGAGCAGTACTTC
len: 14; j_gene: TRBJ1-2; v_gene: TRBV3-1/TRBV3-2; abundance: .; d_gene: .; CDR3aa: CASSQASAIYGYTF; CDR3nt: TGTGCCAGCAGCCAAGCGTCAGCTATCTATGGCTACACCTTC
len: 17; j_gene: TRBJ1-6; v_gene: TRBV13; abundance: .; d_gene: TRBD1; CDR3aa: CASSSLVWDRVNSPLHF; CDR3nt: TGTGCCAGCAGCTCCTTAGTGTGGGACAGGGTGAATTCACCCCTCCACTTT
len: 15; j_gene: TRBJ2-3; v_gene: TRBV27; abundance: .; d_gene: TRBD2; CDR3aa: CASSLGAGGTDTQYF; CDR3nt: TGTGCCAGCAGTTTAGGAGCGGGAGGAACAGATACGCAGTATTTT
len: 15; j_gene: TRBJ1-2; v_gene: TRBV28; abundance: .; d_gene: .; CDR3aa: CASSPWGDRVGGYTF; CDR3nt: TGTGCCAGCAGTCCTTGGGGGGATAGAGTAGGTGGCTACACCTTC
len: 13; j_gene: TRBJ2-1; v_gene: TRBV6-5; abundance: .; d_gene: TRBD1; CDR3aa: CASTSGQGGEQFF; CDR3nt: TGTGCCAGCACCTCGGGACAGGGGGGTGAGCAGTTCTTC
len: 14; j_gene: TRBJ1-1; v_gene: TRBV27; abundance: .; d_gene: .; CDR3aa: CASSLVGPLREAFF; CDR3nt: TGTGCCAGCAGTTTAGTGGGACCCCTGCGGGAGGCTTTCTTT
len: 15; j_gene: TRBJ1-2; v_gene: TRBV10-3; abundance: .; d_gene: .; CDR3aa: CAISEHTGSLGGYTF; CDR3nt: TGTGCCATCAGTGAGCATACAGGGAGTCTCGGTGGCTACACCTTC
len: 12; j_gene: TRBJ2-7; v_gene: TRBV2; abundance: .; d_gene: .; CDR3aa: CASRELTYEQYF; CDR3nt: TGTGCCAGCAGGGAACTAACCTACGAGCAGTACTTC
len: 15; j_gene: TRBJ1-1; v_gene: TRBV6-5; abundance: .; d_gene: .; CDR3aa: CASSYSRQRNTEAFF; CDR3nt: TGTGCCAGCAGTTACTCGAGACAGAGAAACACTGAAGCTTTCTTT
len: 13; j_gene: TRBJ1-5; v_gene: TRBV6-5; abundance: once; d_gene: .; CDR3aa: CASSYNSNQPQHF; CDR3nt: TGTGCCAGCAGTTACAATAGCAATCAGCCCCAGCATTTT
len: 13; j_gene: TRBJ2-2; v_gene: TRBV11-3; abundance: .; d_gene: .; CDR3aa: CASRTTGIGELFF; CDR3nt: TGTGCCAGCAGAACAACAGGGATCGGGGAGCTGTTTTTT
len: 13; j_gene: TRBJ1-1; v_gene: TRBV20-1; abundance: .; d_gene: .; CDR3aa: CSASRPENTEAFF; CDR3nt: TGCAGTGCTAGTAGGCCGGAGAACACTGAAGCTTTCTTT
len: 14; j_gene: TRBJ2-7; v_gene: TRBV6-5; abundance: .; d_gene: TRBD1; CDR3aa: CASSVDRGRVEQYF; CDR3nt: TGTGCCAGCAGCGTGGACAGGGGAAGAGTCGAGCAGTACTTC
len: 14; j_gene: TRBJ1-6; v_gene: TRBV5-1; abundance: .; d_gene: .; CDR3aa: CASSLGETLSPLHF; CDR3nt: TGCGCCAGCAGCTTAGGGGAAACTCTGTCACCCCTCCACTTT
len: 14; j_gene: TRBJ2-7; v_gene: TRBV4-2; abundance: .; d_gene: TRBD2; CDR3aa: CASSGRSGSYEQYF; CDR3nt: TGTGCCAGCAGCGGAAGGAGCGGGAGCTACGAGCAGTACTTC
len: 10; j_gene: TRBJ2-3; v_gene: TRBV29-1; abundance: .; d_gene: .; CDR3aa: CSDSADTQYF; CDR3nt: TGCAGCGATTCGGCAGATACGCAGTATTTT
len: 15; j_gene: TRBJ2-7; v_gene: TRBV5-1; abundance: .; d_gene: TRBD1; CDR3aa: CASSLIGQGSYEQYF; CDR3nt: TGCGCCAGCAGCTTGATTGGACAGGGTTCCTACGAGCAGTACTTC
len: 14; j_gene: TRBJ2-3; v_gene: TRBV6-6; abundance: .; d_gene: .; CDR3aa: CASSRGQGGDTQYF; CDR3nt: TGTGCCAGCAGCCGTGGGCAGGGGGGAGATACGCAGTATTTT
len: 15; j_gene: TRBJ1-2; v_gene: TRBV5-1; abundance: few; d_gene: .; CDR3aa: CASSLVTASFYGYTF; CDR3nt: TGCGCCAGCAGCTTGGTCACCGCCAGCTTCTATGGCTACACCTTC
len: 15; j_gene: TRBJ2-7; v_gene: TRBV7-9; abundance: .; d_gene: .; CDR3aa: CASSAPGSGSYEQYF; CDR3nt: TGTGCCAGCAGCGCCCCAGGTAGCGGATCCTACGAGCAGTACTTC
len: 13; j_gene: TRBJ1-4; v_gene: TRBV4-1; abundance: .; d_gene: .; CDR3aa: CASSQGRSEKLFF; CDR3nt: TGCGCCAGCAGCCAAGGACGGTCCGAAAAACTGTTTTTT
len: 15; j_gene: TRBJ1-2; v_gene: TRBV19; abundance: .; d_gene: .; CDR3aa: CASSILQPGLLGYTF; CDR3nt: TGTGCCAGTAGTATTCTTCAGCCAGGCCTGCTCGGCTACACCTTC
len: 15; j_gene: TRBJ2-7; v_gene: TRBV6-1; abundance: few; d_gene: .; CDR3aa: CASSDLAGAHYEQYF; CDR3nt: TGTGCCAGCAGTGATCTCGCCGGGGCCCACTACGAGCAGTACTTC
len: 15; j_gene: TRBJ1-5; v_gene: TRBV5-1; abundance: .; d_gene: .; CDR3aa: CASSYWRRGQWPQHF; CDR3nt: TGCGCCAGCAGCTACTGGAGGCGGGGGCAATGGCCCCAGCATTTT
len: 10; j_gene: TRBJ1-5; v_gene: TRBV10-1; abundance: few; d_gene: .; CDR3aa: CASRHQPQHF; CDR3nt: TGCGCCAGCCGTCATCAGCCCCAGCATTTT